The 24 T cell receptor beta chains presented below share a single source sample, sequenced in a study of cytomegalovirus exposure and HLA in healthy donors. In the PCR, 60 Vbeta and 13 Jbeta primers were used. Measured with immunoSEQ multiplex PCR; TCRdb has only the in-frame clones, and not every one. The table lists around 140,000 clones, 82% of them singletons, with more than 9.5% in the top ten. The material sequenced was PBMCs. The receptor source for this set is an older woman in good health and CMV-seropositive.

This clone showed up just a few times. The V call is TRBV27, the J call TRBJ2-7; 11 bases map to TRBD2. The ends lost 6 bases at V and 2 bases at J; junction bases unmatched: 15. CDR1 and CDR2 from the germline V gene are MNHEY and SMNVEV (reference sequence). The CDR3 spans 18 residues. The CDR3 DNA reads TGTGCCAGCAGCCAAATAAGTGTAGCGGGAGGGCCGGCCTACGAGCAGTACTTC. Amino acids: CASSQISVAGGPAYEQYF.

This clone was seen once. J is TRBJ2-5 and V is TRBV6-4, with D tentatively TRBD1 (5 bases). This CDR3 has 13 residues. Trimming cost V 3 bases and J 5 bases, with 10 bases left between them. Germline-derived CDR1 and CDR2 are MRHNA and SNTAGT. This CDR3 reads CASSEGPGETQYF. The CDR3 bases are TGTGCCAGCAGTGAGGGGCCGGGTGAGACCCAGTACTTC.

V is TRBV5-4 and J is TRBJ2-5; D may be TRBD2 (8 bases). The CDR3 is made up of 13 amino acids. Germline V gene data show CDR1 as SGHNT and CDR2 as YYREEE (reference sequence). The CDR3 here is CASGDSDQETQYF. The CDR3 DNA reads TGTGCTAGCGGGGACAGTGACCAAGAGACCCAGTACTTC.

This clone was picked up a small number of times. The genes are TRBV5-1 and TRBJ2-5; 8 positions match TRBD1. There are 15 residues in the CDR3. The junction had 8 bases not matched to a gene; V was cut back by 2 bases and J by 5 bases. The germline V gene has CDR1 SGHRS and CDR2 YFSETQ. DNA of the CDR3: TGCGCCAGCAGCTTTAACGGACAGGGTGTGGAGACCCAGTACTTC. This encodes CASSFNGQGVETQYF.

The chain couples TRBV11-3 to TRBJ2-2; possible D gene TRBD2, 5 bases. CDR1 and CDR2 (germline): SGHNT, YENEEA. The V and J ends lost 5 bases and 6 bases respectively, with 10 bases between them. CDR3 length: 13 amino acids. The CDR3 DNA sequence: TGTGCCAGCAGCCACCGGAGGCCCGGGGAGCTGTTTTTT. Protein product: CASSHRRPGELFF. Drawing the rest from reference TRBV11-3 and TRBJ2-2, the complete variable domain is EAGVVQSPRYKIIEKKQPVAFWCNPISGHNTLYWYLQNLGQGPELLIRYENEEAVDDSQLPKDRFSAERLKGVDSTLKIQPAELGDSAVYLCASSHRRPGELFFGEGSRLTVL.

Notes on this clone: The sample carries other DNA sequences with the same CDR3. In DNA, the CDR3 is TGTGCCAGCAGTCCCCGAACTAGCGGGAGCACAGATACGCAGTATTTT. Its translation is CASSPRTSGSTDTQYF. V and J are TRBV28 and TRBJ2-3; 9 nucleotides match TRBD2. V trimming: 5 bases; J trimming: 0 bases; junction bases outside the gene matches: 6. There are 16 residues in the CDR3. Germline assignment: CDR1 MDHEN and CDR2 SYDVKM.

This clone was detected only once. CDR3 loop: CASSLSWALNTEAFF. CDR3 DNA: TGTGCCAGCAGCCTATCTTGGGCACTGAACACTGAAGCTTTCTTT. The chain has TRBV14 and TRBJ1-1; D gene ambiguous. In germline, CDR1 is SGHDN, CDR2 FVKESK. The CDR3 runs to 15 residues. V was trimmed by 4 bases and J by 0 bases, leaving 12 bases between them.

CDR3 DNA: TGTGCCAGCAGTTTGCCCGGACAGGCTAATGAAAAACTGTTTTTT. It codes for CASSLPGQANEKLFF. V gene TRBV28 combines with J gene TRBJ1-4; TRBD1 agrees at 7 bases. Germline loops: CDR1 MDHEN, CDR2 SYDVKM. The CDR3 loop spans 15 amino acids. With V trimmed by 3 bases and J by 3 bases, 4 bases remained unmatched.

The V gene is TRBV30, the J gene TRBJ1-1; D is uncertain. The CDR3 extends over 13 amino acids. Germline V lookup: CDR1 GTSNPN, CDR2 SVGIG (reference sequence). Trimming cost V 0 bases and J 5 bases, with 10 bases left between them. Here the CDR3 DNA reads TGTGCCTGGAGTGTACTGGGAGGGACTGAAGCTTTCTTT. Residues: CAWSVLGGTEAFF.

The J gene is TRBJ2-7, the V gene TRBV28; the match to TRBD2 covers 9 bases. The CDR3 extends over 17 amino acids. Trimming cost V 5 bases and J 7 bases; bases outside gene matches: 18. CDR1 is MDHEN, CDR2 SYDVKM, per germline. Written as DNA, the CDR3 is TGTGCCAGCAGTGGACTCCACCTAGCTGCGGGAGGGCATGAGCAGTACTTC. Translated: CASSGLHLAAGGHEQYF.

This clone was counted once. V gene TRBV11-1 combines with J gene TRBJ2-1; TRBD2 matches 10 bases. In germline, CDR1 is SGHAT, CDR2 FQDESV (reference sequence). The CDR3 is made up of 15 amino acids. With V trimmed by 6 bases and J by 7 bases, 9 bases remained unmatched. The CDR3 loop reads CASRSLAGDGNEQFF. Written as DNA, the CDR3 is TGTGCCAGCAGATCGCTAGCGGGGGACGGGAATGAGCAGTTCTTC.

The chain uses TRBV7-8 and TRBJ1-3, with 7 positions matching TRBD1. The CDR3 spans 16 residues. V trimming: 1 base; J trimming: 8 bases; junction bases outside the gene matches: 11. Germline CDR1 is SGHVS and CDR2 is FQNEAQ. CDR3 nucleotides: TGTGCCAGCAGCTTAGGAAGGACAGGACTATCGGACACCATATATTTT. Translating it yields CASSLGRTGLSDTIYF.

This clone was observed a single time. The chain recombines TRBV28 with TRBJ2-7; 9 bases fit TRBD1. The V gene's germline CDR1 is MDHEN and CDR2 SYDVKM. CDR3 length: 15 amino acids. The junction had 8 bases not matched to a gene; V was cut back by 4 bases and J by 4 bases. For the CDR3, the DNA is TGTGCCAGCAGTTCGCGGACAGGGGTTCGGTACGAGCAGTACTTC. It encodes CASSSRTGVRYEQYF.

This clone was detected a few times. This chain uses TRBV11-3 with TRBJ2-7, with TRBD2 matching over 12 bases. Looked up from germline, CDR1 is SGHNT and CDR2 is YENEEA. V was pared by 0 bases and J by 4 bases, with 4 bases of the junction left unmatched. This CDR3 has 16 residues. In nucleotides, the CDR3 is TGTGCCAGCAGCTTAGATTTGACTAGCGGGAGATACGAGCAGTACTTC. Its protein is CASSLDLTSGRYEQYF.

The rearrangement joins TRBV4-1 to TRBJ2-1; TRBD1 aligns across 7 bases. With 4 bases clipped from V and 13 bases from J, the junction kept 10 bases outside the gene matches. CDR1 and CDR2 (germline): MGHRA, YSYEKL. The CDR3 covers 13 residues. For the CDR3, the DNA is TGCGCCAGCAGCCTTTCGGACAGGATCATTCAGTTCTTC. Its translation: CASSLSDRIIQFF.

The rearrangement uses TRBV6-5 and TRBJ1-5; 8 bases agree with TRBD1. The CDR3 runs 15 residues. Trimming took 6 bases from V and 2 from J; bases not matched to a gene: 6. Germline V lookup: CDR1 MNHEY, CDR2 SVGAGI. CDR3 DNA sequence: TGTGCCAGCAGCTCACAGGGACAGGGCAATCAGCCCCAGCATTTT. Amino acid sequence: CASSSQGQGNQPQHF.

This sequence joins TRBV9 and TRBJ1-4, with unresolved D. The V end was cut by 0 bases, the J end by 4 bases, with 16 bases between. The length of the CDR3 is 17 residues. The germline V gene has CDR1 SGDLS and CDR2 YYNGEE. The CDR3: CASSVGPTLSLNEKLFF. The CDR3 region has the DNA TGTGCCAGCAGCGTAGGGCCCACATTATCCCTTAATGAAAAACTGTTTTTT.

Written as DNA, the CDR3 is TGCGCCAGCAGCCCAGCGGGAGCCGGGGCCAACGTCCTGACTTTC. Protein: CASSPAGAGANVLTF. This rearrangement joins TRBV4-3 to TRBJ2-6; 8 positions agree with TRBD2. V gave up 4 bases and J gave up 4 bases; unmatched junction bases: 3. Germline CDR1 LGHNA, CDR2 YSLEER. The CDR3 sequence is 15 residues long.

This clone showed up just a few times. The V and J genes are TRBV5-1 and TRBJ1-3; D not resolved. Deletions cut 4 bases from V and 1 base from J, with 9 bases between. The CDR3 extends over 14 amino acids. Germline CDR1 reads SGHRS; CDR2 reads YFSETQ. The CDR3 bases are TGCGCCAGCAGCCCTACGACTTCTGGAAACACCATATATTTT. Protein sequence: CASSPTTSGNTIYF.

The chain carries TRBV5-8 and TRBJ2-5; TRBD2 is a possible D gene (6 bases). CDR1 is SGHTS, CDR2 YDEGEE, per germline. V was trimmed by 4 bases and J by 2 bases, leaving 12 bases between them. This CDR3 region has 14 residues. The CDR3 region is CASSEGGTQETQYF. The DNA of the CDR3 is TGTGCCAGCAGCGAGGGTGGGACTCAAGAGACCCAGTACTTC.

The V and J genes are TRBV23-1 and TRBJ1-5; 9 positions match TRBD1. TRBV23-1 has ORF status, its function being uncertain. The CDR3 runs to 19 residues. V was clipped by 0 bases and J by 0 bases; unmatched bases: 9. The DNA of the CDR3 is TGCGCCAGCAGTCAATCAGAAAAGGGACAGGGTTATAGCAATCAGCCCCAGCATTTT. Protein product: CASSQSEKGQGYSNQPQHF.

This chain connects TRBV5-4 to TRBJ1-3, with D possibly TRBD1 on 6 matching bases. The CDR3 spans 16 residues. The germline gives CDR1 SGHNT, CDR2 YYREEE (reference sequence). V was cut by 4 bases and J by 2 bases, with 16 bases left in between. The DNA of the CDR3 is TGTGCCAGCAGCAAATCCCCAGGGGTAGCTGGAAACACCATATATTTT. It yields the protein CASSKSPGVAGNTIYF.

The rearrangement joins TRBV4-3 to TRBJ1-5; possible D gene TRBD1, 5 bases. The CDR3 is 15 amino acids. Trimming took 0 bases from V and 6 from J, leaving 12 bases between them. CDR1 is LGHNA, CDR2 YSLEER, per germline. The CDR3: CASSQEGGQGQPQHF. The CDR3 DNA sequence: TGCGCCAGCAGCCAAGAGGGCGGCCAGGGTCAGCCCCAGCATTTT.

The genes are TRBV4-1 and TRBJ2-5; D is perhaps TRBD1 (5 bases). The CDR3 sequence is 18 residues long. CDR1 and CDR2 (germline): MGHRA, YSYEKL. Trimming removed 3 bases from V and 4 bases from J, with 24 bases in between. The CDR3 bases are TGCGCCAGCAGCCACCCCATTTTGGACAAAACAGGTGGAGAGACCCAGTACTTC. Translating it yields CASSHPILDKTGGETQYF.